These T cell receptor beta chains were read from a single sample in a study of blood T cell repertoires in COVID-19. Sequenced by immunoSEQ multiplex PCR; TCRdb stores in-frame clones only, minus some. The sample has roughly 210,000 clones, about nine tenths seen once. The sample taken for sequencing was PBMCs or T cells enriched from blood (not recorded which). These receptors originate from a man aged 25-40 years in a cohort exposed to, infected with or recovered from COVID-19 (not recorded which). CDR3s include the opening cysteine and the closing phenylalanine or tryptophan. D genes are given only for firm matches. The size of a clone is reported for some rows only, either as once, few or many, or as a class for expanded clones.

clone_size	v_call	d_call	j_call	cdr3_nt	cdr3_aa
NA	TRBV7-9	TRBD1	TRBJ2-7	TGTGCCAGCAGCCTCTCCGGGACAGTTTACGAGCAGTACTTC	CASSLSGTVYEQYF
few	TRBV11-2	TRBD2	TRBJ2-2	TGTGCCAGCAGCTCCTATGTGGGGACTAGAGAGCTGTTTTTT	CASSSYVGTRELFF
once	TRBV19	TRBD1	TRBJ1-5	TGTGCCAGTAGTATACAGGGGGCTGGCAGCAATCAGCCCCAGCATTTT	CASSIQGAGSNQPQHF
NA	TRBV28	TRBD2	TRBJ2-3	TGTGCCAGCAGAACTAGCGGGAGCCCAACAGATACGCAGTATTTT	CASRTSGSPTDTQYF
once	TRBV3-1/TRBV3-2	NA	TRBJ1-3	TGTGCCAGCAGCCAATTCGAAAGATCTTTAGCCTCTGGAAACACCATATATTTT	CASSQFERSLASGNTIYF
few	TRBV28	NA	TRBJ1-5	TGTGCCAGCAGTTTATCCCAGGGCCTGGGATCTAGCAATCAGCCCCAGCATTTT	CASSLSQGLGSSNQPQHF
NA	TRBV28	NA	TRBJ1-2	TGTGCCACAGATGGGGCGGGCTACACCTTC	CATDGAGYTF
NA	TRBV7-6	NA	TRBJ1-1	TGTGCCAGCAGCTTAGAGCGGGGAGACACTGAAGCTTTCTTT	CASSLERGDTEAFF
NA	TRBV18	TRBD2	TRBJ2-6	TGTGCCAGCTCACCATCCAGGACTAGCGGGAGTGCTGGGGCCAACGTCCTGACTTTC	CASSPSRTSGSAGANVLTF
NA	TRBV4-3	TRBD1	TRBJ2-1	TGCGCCAGCAGCCTCCGGACAGGGGACAATGAGCAGTTCTTC	CASSLRTGDNEQFF
NA	TRBV28	TRBD2	TRBJ2-3	TGTGCCAGCAACCTCCGGACTAGCAACCCAGATACGCAGTATTTT	CASNLRTSNPDTQYF
NA	TRBV20-1	NA	TRBJ1-2	TGCAGTGCATCAGTCTCCTATGGCTACACCTTC	CSASVSYGYTF
NA	TRBV18	TRBD1	TRBJ1-3	TGTGCCAGCTCACCTACACAGGGGAAGTCTGGAAACACCATATATTTT	CASSPTQGKSGNTIYF
NA	TRBV11-2	TRBD1	TRBJ2-2	TGTGCCAGCAGCTCCACAGGGGGCGCAGGTGGGGAGCTGTTTTTT	CASSSTGGAGGELFF
NA	TRBV2	NA	TRBJ2-6	TGTGCCAGCAGTGATTTACAGGGCTCTGGGGCCAACGTCCTGACTTTC	CASSDLQGSGANVLTF
NA	TRBV4-1	NA	TRBJ1-3	TGCGCCAGCAGCCAAGAAGAGCTCCTCGGAAACACCATATATTTT	CASSQEELLGNTIYF
NA	TRBV18	TRBD1	TRBJ2-7	TGTGCCAGCTCGACCACGGGGCAGGGGGCACCCTACGAGCAGTACTTC	CASSTTGQGAPYEQYF
NA	TRBV19	NA	TRBJ1-5	TGTGCCAGTAGTGTCTACAGTGATAGCAATCAGCCCCAGCATTTT	CASSVYSDSNQPQHF
NA	TRBV6-5	TRBD1	TRBJ1-2	TGTGCCAGCAGTTACGGCCGGGACAGGGAGGGTTACGGCTACACCTTC	CASSYGRDREGYGYTF
NA	TRBV5-8	NA	TRBJ2-7	TGTGCCAGCAGCTGGGCGAACGAGCAGTACTTC	CASSWANEQYF
NA	TRBV28	NA	TRBJ1-1	TGTGCCAGCAGTTTTAGGGCGGAGGGCACTGAAGCTTTCTTT	CASSFRAEGTEAFF
NA	TRBV9	TRBD2	TRBJ2-3	TGTGCCAGTGGGGACGGGACTACCCACACAGATACGCAGTATTTT	CASGDGTTHTDTQYF
NA	TRBV9	TRBD2	TRBJ2-3	TGTGCCAGCAGCACGGGACTAGCGGGAAGCACAGATACGCAGTATTTT	CASSTGLAGSTDTQYF
NA	TRBV5-1	NA	TRBJ2-7	TGCGCCAGCGCAGATATCTCCGAGCAGTACTTC	CASADISEQYF
NA	TRBV5-1	TRBD1	TRBJ1-1	TGCGCCAGCAGCCGGGACAGTAACACTGAAGCTTTCTTT	CASSRDSNTEAFF
NA	TRBV7-9	TRBD1	TRBJ1-1	TGTGCCAGCAGCTCACAGGGGCTGGGCACTGAAGCTTTCTTT	CASSSQGLGTEAFF
NA	TRBV4-1	TRBD2	TRBJ2-1	TGCGCCAGCAGCCAGGTGACTAGCGGCCCCTACAATGAGCAGTTCTTC	CASSQVTSGPYNEQFF
NA	TRBV15	NA	TRBJ2-3	TGTGCCACCAGCAGAGCGAGCCTGGTCGATACGCAGTATTTT	CATSRASLVDTQYF
NA	TRBV28	TRBD1	TRBJ2-7	TGTGCCAGCAACTACAGGGGTTCCTACGAGCAGTACTTC	CASNYRGSYEQYF
NA	TRBV28	TRBD1	TRBJ2-2	TGTGCCAGCAGTAAAAGACAGGGGGCGCTCACCGGGGAGCTGTTTTTT	CASSKRQGALTGELFF
NA	TRBV11-3	NA	TRBJ2-1	TGTGCCAGCAGTGGGCAGGGGGGTGGTGAGCAGTTCTTC	CASSGQGGGEQFF
NA	TRBV7-6	TRBD1	TRBJ2-4	TGTGCCAGCAGCGCAAGACAGGGGATTAACATTCAGTACTTC	CASSARQGINIQYF
NA	TRBV29-1	TRBD1	TRBJ1-2	TGCAGCGCCGGGAGACAGGGTTTTTTGTCTGGCTACACCTTC	CSAGRQGFLSGYTF
NA	TRBV7-2	TRBD1	TRBJ2-1	TGTGCCAGCAGTTCACAGGGGGCGCAAATCTACAATGAGCAGTTCTTC	CASSSQGAQIYNEQFF
NA	TRBV4-2	NA	TRBJ2-6	TGTGCCAGCAGCCAATCAGACTCTGGGGCCAACGTCCTGACTTTC	CASSQSDSGANVLTF
NA	TRBV7-9	TRBD2	TRBJ2-7	TGTGCCAGCAGCTGGGCTTCTAGCGGGAAACCGTACGAGCAGTACTTC	CASSWASSGKPYEQYF
NA	TRBV19	NA	TRBJ2-3	TGTGCCAGTAGGGTCAGGGGTTTGAGGACAGATACGCAGTATTTT	CASRVRGLRTDTQYF
NA	TRBV28	NA	TRBJ1-1	TGTGCCATCATGGGGCAGAAGAACACTGAAGCTTTCTTT	CAIMGQKNTEAFF
NA	TRBV2	TRBD2	TRBJ2-7	TGTGCCAGCTATGGGGGGGAGCTTGAGCAGTACTTC	CASYGGELEQYF
NA	TRBV5-6	NA	TRBJ1-5	TGTGCCAGCAGCTTGGACGGGGGGTCCAATCAGCCCCAGCATTTT	CASSLDGGSNQPQHF